What follows is one TCR beta chain and its context. This specimen belongs to a study of blood T cell repertoires in COVID-19. CDR1 is MNHEY, CDR2 SVGAGI, per germline. V was shortened by 0 bases and J by 8 bases, with 9 bases between the two germline ends. CDR3 length: 13 amino acids. Some clones are missing from TCRdb's copy, which holds only in-frame ones; the method was immunoSEQ multiplex PCR. The table records some 78,000 clones, around 80% of them present only once. J is TRBJ2-3 and V is TRBV6-5; D is ambiguous. The material sequenced was peripheral blood. The receptor comes from a man in his fifties or sixties with active or convalescent COVID-19. The CDR3 DNA is TGTGCCAGCAGTTACTCTAGTGGTGCTACGCAGTATTTT. Encoded protein: CASSYSSGATQYF.